This entry lists 19 T cell receptor beta chains sequenced from one sample in a study of blood T cell repertoires in COVID-19. Assay used: immunoSEQ multiplex PCR; TCRdb lists only in-frame clones, some missing. The table shows 250,000 to 300,000 clones, with 80% to 85% occurring only once. The sample comprised peripheral blood. Receptor source: a woman in her fifties or sixties with active or convalescent COVID-19.

The J gene is TRBJ1-1, the V gene TRBV5-3; D is unresolved. TRBV5-3 is designated an ORF whose function remains uncertain. The CDR3 has 18 amino acids. Trimming took 2 bases from V and 0 from J, leaving 20 bases between them. This chain's CDR3 is CARSFLPPRGDLNTEAFF. The CDR3 DNA reads TGTGCCAGAAGCTTTCTTCCTCCACGGGGAGACTTGAACACTGAAGCTTTCTTT.

The chain links TRBV7-8 to TRBJ1-4; D is unclear. This CDR3 is 14 amino acids long. V was trimmed by 3 bases and J by 4 bases, leaving 9 bases between them. Germline V CDR1 and CDR2: SGHVS, FQNEAQ. The CDR3 region is CASSLTVFNEKLFF. The CDR3 nucleotides are TGTGCCAGCAGCTTGACTGTATTTAATGAAAAACTGTTTTTT.

This rearrangement joins TRBV7-9 to TRBJ1-3, with D unresolved. This CDR3 has 12 residues. V lost 1 base to trimming and J lost 11 bases, with 9 bases between them. Per the germline V gene, CDR1 is SEHNR and CDR2 is FQNEAQ (reference sequence). CDR3 nucleotide sequence: TGTGCCAGCAGCTTAGGCGGCCCACCCATATATTTT. The encoded protein is CASSLGGPPIYF.

The V call is TRBV4-1, the J call TRBJ2-1, with 7 bases matching TRBD1. The CDR3 spans 19 residues. Trimming removed 2 bases from V and 2 bases from J; junction bases left unmatched: 15. The germline gives CDR1 MGHRA, CDR2 YSYEKL. DNA of the CDR3: TGCGCCAGCAGCCAATCCCCGTCAGGGGGAATCGGGGCCTACAATGAGCAGTTCTTC. Residues: CASSQSPSGGIGAYNEQFF.

V and J are TRBV10-2 and TRBJ2-1, with D perhaps matching TRBD2 (6 bases). V was trimmed by 8 bases and J by 3 bases, leaving 8 bases between them. Germline V lookup: CDR1 WSHSY, CDR2 SAAADI. This CDR3 is 12 amino acids long. The CDR3 DNA is TGCGCCAGCGGGGGGTACTACAATGAGCAGTTCTTC. Protein product: CASGGYYNEQFF.

A note on this clone: This sample includes further DNA sequences coding for the same CDR3. The genes are TRBV20-1 and TRBJ2-5; the match to TRBD1 covers 7 bases. Germline CDR1 is DFQATT and CDR2 is SNEGSKA (reference sequence). Trimming at V came to 3 bases and at J to 4 bases, leaving 2 bases not matched to a gene. The CDR3 is 12 amino acids. CDR3: CSASRQGETQYF. The CDR3 nucleotides are TGCAGTGCTAGTCGACAGGGAGAGACCCAGTACTTC.

The chain combines TRBV7-2 with TRBJ2-7; possibly TRBD1 for D (6 bases). Per germline, CDR1 SGHTA and CDR2 FQGNSA. V lost 2 bases to trimming and J lost 4 bases, with 12 bases between them. The CDR3 covers 14 residues. DNA for the CDR3: TGTGCCAGCAGCTTAAGTCAGGGGCCTTACGAGCAGTACTTC. It codes for CASSLSQGPYEQYF.

A word on this clone: At the DNA level, this CDR3 is encoded by other sequences in the same sample as well. V usage is TRBV5-6 and J usage is TRBJ2-5, with 8 bases fitting TRBD2. The CDR3 runs to 14 residues. From germline, CDR1 is SGHDT and CDR2 YYEEEE. The V gene end was trimmed by 0 bases and the J gene end by 5 bases; junction bases not matched to a gene: 3. The CDR3 DNA is TGTGCCAGCAGCTTGGGGCTAGCGGGTGAGACCCAGTACTTC. Its protein product is CASSLGLAGETQYF.

Of note for this clone: Other DNA sequences in this specimen translate into the identical CDR3. The chain uses TRBV7-2 and TRBJ2-5; 12 bases map to TRBD2. The CDR3 length is 16 residues. Germline-derived CDR1 and CDR2 are SGHTA and FQGNSA. With V trimmed by 5 bases and J by 2 bases, 6 bases remained unmatched. Here the CDR3 reads CASSPSGGAWQETQYF. In DNA form, the CDR3 reads TGTGCCAGCAGCCCTAGCGGGGGGGCGTGGCAAGAGACCCAGTACTTC.

This clone has just a few counts. The chain is built from TRBV6-4 and TRBJ2-2; TRBD1 aligns across 8 bases. Trimming took 9 bases from V and 2 from J; bases not matched to a gene: 8. Germline lookup yields CDR1 MRHNA and CDR2 SNTAGT. This CDR3 has 15 residues. The DNA of the CDR3 is TGTGCCAGATCAACAGGGGGGCAAAACACCGGGGAGCTGTTTTTT. Amino acids: CARSTGGQNTGELFF.

The chain couples TRBV7-2 to TRBJ2-7, with 7 bases lining up with TRBD2. The CDR3 spans 16 residues. J was trimmed by 0 bases and V by 5 bases; bases with no gene match: 10. From germline, CDR1 is SGHTA and CDR2 FQGNSA. This CDR3 reads CASSPDGSSGSYEQYF. CDR3 in DNA: TGTGCCAGCAGCCCAGATGGATCTAGCGGCTCCTACGAGCAGTACTTC.

The chain has TRBV6-7 and TRBJ2-7, with D perhaps TRBD1 (6 bases). TRBV6-7 is annotated as an ORF whose role is uncertain. The CDR3 runs 13 residues. The V gene lost 7 bases and the J gene lost 5 bases, with 15 bases spanning the gap. CDR3 loop: CASIPRGLHEQYF. DNA of the CDR3: TGTGCCAGCATCCCCAGGGGCCTCCACGAGCAGTACTTC.

The chain recombines TRBV6-5 with TRBJ2-7, with 7 bases lining up with TRBD1. J lost 4 bases, V lost 4 bases, and 4 bases had no gene match. This CDR3 comprises 13 residues. Germline CDR1 is MNHEY and CDR2 is SVGAGI. Here the CDR3 DNA reads TGTGCCAGCAGTTTCGCACAGGGGTACGAGCAGTACTTC. This gives the protein CASSFAQGYEQYF.

In DNA, the CDR3 is TGTGCCAGCAGCGTAGCTATCAGCGGGGGGGCCACCGGCGGGGAGCTGTTTTTT. This gives the protein CASSVAISGGATGGELFF. The chain has TRBV9 and TRBJ2-2, with 10 positions matching TRBD2. The CDR3 totals 18 residues. Germline V lookup: CDR1 SGDLS, CDR2 YYNGEE. J lost 7 bases, V lost 0 bases, and 12 bases had no gene match.

This chain uses TRBV5-1 with TRBJ2-7; D may be TRBD1 (5 bases). The V end lost 1 base, the J end lost 0 bases, and 11 bases lay between the germline ends. CDR1 and CDR2 (germline): SGHRS, YFSETQ. The CDR3 contains 15 residues. The CDR3: CASSLYRQSSYEQYF. The CDR3 DNA reads as TGCGCCAGCAGCTTGTACCGACAGTCCTCCTACGAGCAGTACTTC.

This clone was picked up many times. The chain uses TRBV4-1 and TRBJ1-2, with D perhaps TRBD1 (5 bases). CDR3 length: 15 residues. Per germline, CDR1 MGHRA and CDR2 YSYEKL. Trimming stripped 5 bases from V and 8 bases from J, with 21 bases between. The CDR3 region is CASSNNSREIGGYTF. CDR3 bases: TGCGCCAGCAGCAATAATTCCAGGGAAATTGGCGGCTACACCTTC.

The rearrangement uses TRBV19 and TRBJ1-2, with D possibly TRBD1 on 6 matching bases. Looked up from germline, CDR1 is LNHDA and CDR2 is SQIVND (reference sequence). This CDR3 is 13 amino acids long. The germline V and J ends were trimmed by 3 bases and 6 bases, with 11 bases remaining between them. The CDR3 sequence: CASSMGQGNGYTF. The CDR3 nucleotides are TGTGCCAGTAGTATGGGCCAGGGGAATGGCTACACCTTC.

V usage is TRBV15 and J usage is TRBJ1-6; D ambiguous. Germline CDR1 is LNHNV and CDR2 is YYDKDF (reference sequence). V lost 0 bases to trimming and J lost 14 bases, with 8 bases between them. CDR3 size: 12 residues. The CDR3 nucleotides are TGTGCCACCAGCAGAGATGATGGCTCCCTCCACTTT. Its protein is CATSRDDGSLHF.

The rearrangement uses TRBV7-9 and TRBJ1-6; 7 bases fit TRBD1. The V gene's germline CDR1 is SEHNR and CDR2 FQNEAQ (reference sequence). This CDR3 has 17 residues. The J segment lost 7 bases and the V segment lost 5 bases, leaving 14 bases of the junction unmatched. CDR3 in amino acids: CASSRPGVTGSNSPLHF. DNA of the CDR3: TGTGCCAGCAGCAGGCCCGGCGTGACAGGGTCCAATTCACCCCTCCACTTT. The full variable domain, its missing parts supplied by reference TRBV7-9 and TRBJ1-6, is DTGVSQNPRHKITKRGQNVTFRCDPISEHNRLYWYRQTLGQGPEFLTYFQNEAQLEKSRLLSDRFSAERPKGSFSTLEIQRTEQGDSAMYLCASSRPGVTGSNSPLHFGNGTRLTVT.